These 3 T cell receptor beta chains share one sample of origin, sequenced in a study of blood T cell repertoires in COVID-19. Data came from immunoSEQ multiplex PCR; TCRdb stores just in-frame clones and leaves some out. The sample lists roughly 65,000 clones; around nine tenths were seen once. The sequenced sample consisted of peripheral blood. The source is an older woman with acute or convalescent COVID-19.

This chain links TRBV4-2 with TRBJ2-3, with TRBD2 identical over 14 bases. Germline trimming cut 3 bases from V and 1 base from J; bases unmatched to any gene: 9. The CDR3 spans 19 residues. The germline V gene encodes CDR1 LGHNA and CDR2 YNFKEQ. CDR3 amino acids: CASSHGLAGGASGTDTQYF. The CDR3 DNA is TGTGCCAGCAGCCACGGACTAGCGGGGGGTGCCTCCGGCACAGATACGCAGTATTTT.

This clone appeared a single time. V is TRBV7-2 and J is TRBJ2-7, with 7 nucleotides matching TRBD2. Per the germline V gene, CDR1 is SGHTA and CDR2 is FQGNSA. Trimming removed 1 base from V and 7 bases from J; junction bases left unmatched: 10. The CDR3 extends over 15 amino acids. The CDR3 sequence: CASSLGSGAPWEQYF. In nucleotides, the CDR3 is TGTGCCAGCAGCTTAGGGAGCGGGGCCCCCTGGGAGCAGTACTTC.

This rearrangement joins TRBV7-2 to TRBJ1-5, with a tentative D call TRBD1 (5 bases). The V gene lost 3 bases and the J gene lost 5 bases, with 11 bases spanning the gap. Germline V CDR1 and CDR2: SGHTA, FQGNSA. The CDR3 runs to 14 residues. As DNA, the CDR3 is TGTGCCAGCAGCTTTTCAGGGTCCCATCAGCCCCAGCATTTT. Amino acids: CASSFSGSHQPQHF. The full variable domain, rest sourced from reference TRBV7-2 and TRBJ1-5, is GAGVSQSPSNKVTEKGKDVELRCDPISGHTALYWYRQSLGQGLEFLIYFQGNSAPDKSGLPSDRFSAERTGGSVSTLTIQRTQQEDSAVYLCASSFSGSHQPQHFGDGTRLSIL.